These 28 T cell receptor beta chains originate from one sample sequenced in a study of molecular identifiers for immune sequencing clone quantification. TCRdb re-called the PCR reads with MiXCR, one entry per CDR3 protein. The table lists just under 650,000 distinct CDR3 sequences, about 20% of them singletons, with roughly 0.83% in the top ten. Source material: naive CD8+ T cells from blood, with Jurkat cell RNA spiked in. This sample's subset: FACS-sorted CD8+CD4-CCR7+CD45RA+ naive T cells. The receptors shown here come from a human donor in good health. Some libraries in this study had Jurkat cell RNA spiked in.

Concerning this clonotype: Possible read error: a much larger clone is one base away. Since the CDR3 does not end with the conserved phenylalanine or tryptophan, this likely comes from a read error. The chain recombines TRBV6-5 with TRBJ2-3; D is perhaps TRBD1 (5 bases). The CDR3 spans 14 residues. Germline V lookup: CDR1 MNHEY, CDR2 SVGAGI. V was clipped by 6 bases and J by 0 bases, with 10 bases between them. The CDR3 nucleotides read TGTGCCAGCAGACCCCCAGGGAGCACAGATACGCAGTATCTT. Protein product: CASRPPGSTDTQYL.

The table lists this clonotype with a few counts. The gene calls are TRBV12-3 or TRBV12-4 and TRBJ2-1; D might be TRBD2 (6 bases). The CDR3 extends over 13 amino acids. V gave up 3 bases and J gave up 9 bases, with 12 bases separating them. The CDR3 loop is CASSLAAAGEQFF. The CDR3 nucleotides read TGTGCCAGCAGTTTGGCCGCAGCGGGTGAGCAGTTCTTC.

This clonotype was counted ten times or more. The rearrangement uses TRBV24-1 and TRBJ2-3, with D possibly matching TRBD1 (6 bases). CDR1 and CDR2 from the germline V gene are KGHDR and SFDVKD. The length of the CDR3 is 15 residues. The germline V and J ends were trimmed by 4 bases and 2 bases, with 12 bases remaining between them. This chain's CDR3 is CATSEMDSNTDTQYF. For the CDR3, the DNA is TGTGCCACCAGTGAAATGGACAGCAACACAGATACGCAGTATTTT.

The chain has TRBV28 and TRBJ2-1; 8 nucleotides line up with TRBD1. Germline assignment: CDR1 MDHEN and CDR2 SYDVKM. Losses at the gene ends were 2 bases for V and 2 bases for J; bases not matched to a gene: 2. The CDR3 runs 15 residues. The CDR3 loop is CASSLQGQAYNEQFF. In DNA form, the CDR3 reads TGTGCCAGCAGTTTACAGGGACAGGCCTACAATGAGCAGTTCTTC.

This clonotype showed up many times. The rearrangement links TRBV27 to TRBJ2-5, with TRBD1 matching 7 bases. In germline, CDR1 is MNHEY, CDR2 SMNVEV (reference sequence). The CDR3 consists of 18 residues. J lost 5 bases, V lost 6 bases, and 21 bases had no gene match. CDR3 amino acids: CASSIGGGLAVKRETQYF. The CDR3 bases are TGTGCCAGCAGCATAGGGGGCGGGCTAGCCGTAAAGCGGGAGACCCAGTACTTC.

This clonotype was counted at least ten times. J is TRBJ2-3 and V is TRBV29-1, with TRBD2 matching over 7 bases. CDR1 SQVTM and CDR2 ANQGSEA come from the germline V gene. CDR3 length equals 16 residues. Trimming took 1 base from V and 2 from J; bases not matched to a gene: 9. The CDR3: CSVEVALAETTDTQYF. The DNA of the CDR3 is TGCAGCGTTGAAGTCGCCCTAGCGGAGACCACAGATACGCAGTATTTT.

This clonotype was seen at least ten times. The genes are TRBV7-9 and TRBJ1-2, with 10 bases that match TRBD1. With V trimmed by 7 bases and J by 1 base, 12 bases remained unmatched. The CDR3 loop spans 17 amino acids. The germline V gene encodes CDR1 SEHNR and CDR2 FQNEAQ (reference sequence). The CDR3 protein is CASIPAGGQGSNYGYTF. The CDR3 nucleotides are TGTGCCAGCATCCCTGCGGGGGGACAGGGGAGTAACTATGGCTACACCTTC.

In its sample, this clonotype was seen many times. In DNA form, the CDR3 reads TGTGCCAGCAGTGGCTCCCACAGGGGTCCGGCTACCTACGAGCAGTACTTC. Its translation: CASSGSHRGPATYEQYF. The rearrangement uses TRBV2 and TRBJ2-7, with 7 bases identical to TRBD1. V dropped 4 bases and J dropped 2; count of bases not matched to a gene: 14. In germline, CDR1 is SNHLY, CDR2 FYNNEI. This CDR3 has 17 amino acids.

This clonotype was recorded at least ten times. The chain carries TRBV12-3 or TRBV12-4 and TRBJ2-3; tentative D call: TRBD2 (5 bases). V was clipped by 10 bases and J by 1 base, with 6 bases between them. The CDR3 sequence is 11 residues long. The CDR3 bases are TGTGCCAACGGGGGCACAGATACGCAGTATTTT. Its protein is CANGGTDTQYF.

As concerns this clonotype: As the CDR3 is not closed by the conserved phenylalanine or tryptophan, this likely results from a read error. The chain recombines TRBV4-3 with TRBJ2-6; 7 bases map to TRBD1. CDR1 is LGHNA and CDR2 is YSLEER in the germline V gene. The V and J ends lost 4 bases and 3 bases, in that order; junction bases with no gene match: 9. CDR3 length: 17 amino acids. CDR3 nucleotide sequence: TGCGCCAGCAGCCCGGAACAGGGGTGGGTTGGGGCCAACGTCCTGACTCTC. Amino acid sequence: CASSPEQGWVGANVLTL.

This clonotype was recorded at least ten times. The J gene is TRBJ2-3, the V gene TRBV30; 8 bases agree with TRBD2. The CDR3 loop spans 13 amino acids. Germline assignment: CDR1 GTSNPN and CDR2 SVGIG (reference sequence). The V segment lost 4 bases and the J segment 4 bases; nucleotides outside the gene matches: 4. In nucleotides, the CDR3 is TGTGCCTGGAAGCGGACTAGCCCAGATACGCAGTATTTT. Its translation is CAWKRTSPDTQYF.

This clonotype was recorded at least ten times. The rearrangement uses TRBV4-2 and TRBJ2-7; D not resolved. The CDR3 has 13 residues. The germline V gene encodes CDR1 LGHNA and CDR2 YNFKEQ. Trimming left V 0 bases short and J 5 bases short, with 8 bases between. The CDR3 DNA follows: TGTGCCAGCAGCCAAGAAAAATGGGACGAGCAGTACTTC. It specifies CASSQEKWDEQYF.

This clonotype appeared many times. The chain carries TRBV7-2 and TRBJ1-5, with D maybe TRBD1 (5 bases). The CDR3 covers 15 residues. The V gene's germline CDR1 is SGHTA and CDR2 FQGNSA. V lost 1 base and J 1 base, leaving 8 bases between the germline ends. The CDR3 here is CASSLVRDSNQPQHF. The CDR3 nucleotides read TGTGCCAGCAGCTTAGTTAGGGACAGCAATCAGCCCCAGCATTTT.

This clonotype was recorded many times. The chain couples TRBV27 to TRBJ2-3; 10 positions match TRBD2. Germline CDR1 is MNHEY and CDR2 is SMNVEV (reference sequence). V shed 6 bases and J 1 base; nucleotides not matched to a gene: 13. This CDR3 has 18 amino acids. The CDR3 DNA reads TGTGCCAGCAGGCTGGAGCGGGGGGGCCGAGTTGGCACAGATACGCAGTATTTT. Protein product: CASRLERGGRVGTDTQYF.

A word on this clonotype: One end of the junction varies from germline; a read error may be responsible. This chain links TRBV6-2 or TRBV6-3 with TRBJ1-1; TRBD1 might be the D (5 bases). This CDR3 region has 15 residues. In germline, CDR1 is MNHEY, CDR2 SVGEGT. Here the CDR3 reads CASGYLRDPNTEAFF. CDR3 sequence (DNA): TGTGCCAGCGGTTACCTACGGGACCCGAACACTGAAGCTTTCTTT.

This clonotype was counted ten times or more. CDR3 residues: CAWSVWGPETQYF. The CDR3 DNA sequence: TGTGCCTGGAGTGTATGGGGTCCCGAGACCCAGTACTTC. The chain joins TRBV30 to TRBJ2-5; D uncertain. CDR1 GTSNPN and CDR2 SVGIG come from the germline V gene (reference sequence). CDR3 length: 13 amino acids. Trimming took 0 bases from V and 5 from J, leaving 10 bases between them.

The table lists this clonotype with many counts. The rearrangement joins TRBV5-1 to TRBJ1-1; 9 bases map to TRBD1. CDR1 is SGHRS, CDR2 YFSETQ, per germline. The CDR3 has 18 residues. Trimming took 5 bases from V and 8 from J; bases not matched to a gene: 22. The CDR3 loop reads CASRSDPGQGARKSEAFF. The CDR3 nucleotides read TGCGCCAGCAGAAGCGACCCGGGACAGGGAGCGCGAAAATCGGAAGCTTTCTTT.

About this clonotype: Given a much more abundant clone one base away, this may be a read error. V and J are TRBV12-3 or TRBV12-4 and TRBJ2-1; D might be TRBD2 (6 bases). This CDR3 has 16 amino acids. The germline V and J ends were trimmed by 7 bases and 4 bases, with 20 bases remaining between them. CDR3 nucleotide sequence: TGTGCCAGCACCACACCCGCGGGGACCCGATACAATGAGCAGTTCTTC. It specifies CASTTPAGTRYNEQFF.

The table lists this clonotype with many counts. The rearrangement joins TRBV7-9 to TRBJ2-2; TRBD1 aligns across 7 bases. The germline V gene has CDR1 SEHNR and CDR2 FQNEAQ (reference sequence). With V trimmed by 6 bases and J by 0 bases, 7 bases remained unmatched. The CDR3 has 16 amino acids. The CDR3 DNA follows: TGTGCCAGCAGACACTCCGGGACAGCGAACACCGGGGAGCTGTTTTTT. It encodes CASRHSGTANTGELFF.

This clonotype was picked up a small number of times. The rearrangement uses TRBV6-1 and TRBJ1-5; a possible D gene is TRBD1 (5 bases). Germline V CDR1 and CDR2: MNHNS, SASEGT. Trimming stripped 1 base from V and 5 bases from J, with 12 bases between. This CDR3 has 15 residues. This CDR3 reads CASSEGLVGHQPQHF. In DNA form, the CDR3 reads TGTGCCAGCAGTGAAGGCCTGGTGGGGCATCAGCCCCAGCATTTT.

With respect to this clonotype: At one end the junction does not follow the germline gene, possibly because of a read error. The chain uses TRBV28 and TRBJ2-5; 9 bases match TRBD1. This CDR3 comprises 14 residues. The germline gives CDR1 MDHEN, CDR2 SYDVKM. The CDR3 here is CAGSFGQGKETQYF. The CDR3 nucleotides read TGTGCCGGCAGTTTCGGACAGGGGAAGGAGACCCAGTACTTC.

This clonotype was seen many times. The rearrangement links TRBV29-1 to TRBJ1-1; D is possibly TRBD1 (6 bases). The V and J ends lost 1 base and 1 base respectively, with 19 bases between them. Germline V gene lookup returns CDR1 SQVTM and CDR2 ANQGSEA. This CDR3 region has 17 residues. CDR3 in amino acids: CSVEARGVGRKNTEAFF. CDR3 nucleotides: TGCAGCGTTGAAGCGAGGGGGGTGGGCAGGAAGAACACTGAAGCTTTCTTT.

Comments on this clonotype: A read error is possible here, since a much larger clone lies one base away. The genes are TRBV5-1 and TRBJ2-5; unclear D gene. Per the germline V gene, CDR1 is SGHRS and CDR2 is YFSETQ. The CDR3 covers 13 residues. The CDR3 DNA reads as TGCGCCACCCCCGGGCAGTACCAAGAGACCCAGTGCTTC. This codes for CATPGQYQETQCF.

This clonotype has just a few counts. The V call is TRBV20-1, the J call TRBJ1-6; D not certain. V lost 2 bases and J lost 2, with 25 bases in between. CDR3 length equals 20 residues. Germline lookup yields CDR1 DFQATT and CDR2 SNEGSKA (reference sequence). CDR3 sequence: CSARPLPRELLRPYNSPLHF. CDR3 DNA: TGCAGTGCTAGACCCCTACCCCGGGAACTACTAAGACCCTATAATTCACCCCTCCACTTT.

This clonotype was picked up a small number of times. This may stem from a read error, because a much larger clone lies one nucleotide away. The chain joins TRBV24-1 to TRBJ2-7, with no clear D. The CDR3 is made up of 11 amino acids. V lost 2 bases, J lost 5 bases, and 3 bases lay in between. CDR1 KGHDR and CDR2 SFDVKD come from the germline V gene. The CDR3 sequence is CATSDSDEQYF. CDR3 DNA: TGTGCCACCAGTGATTCGGACGAGCAGTACTTC.

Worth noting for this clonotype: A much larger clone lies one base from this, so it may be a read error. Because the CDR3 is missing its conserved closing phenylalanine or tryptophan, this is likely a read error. Here the CDR3 reads CASSEARGQLEAFL. CDR3 DNA sequence: TGTGCCAGCAGTGAAGCAAGGGGACAACTTGAAGCTTTCCTT. This rearrangement joins TRBV6-1 to TRBJ1-1; tentatively, D is TRBD1 (6 bases). Germline V gives CDR1 MNHNS, CDR2 SASEGT. Trimming removed 0 bases at V and 7 bases at J, with 12 bases between. The CDR3 loop spans 14 amino acids.

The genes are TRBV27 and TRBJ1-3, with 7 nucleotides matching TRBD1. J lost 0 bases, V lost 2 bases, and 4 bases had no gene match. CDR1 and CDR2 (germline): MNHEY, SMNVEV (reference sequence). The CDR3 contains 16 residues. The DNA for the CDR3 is TGTGCCAGCAGTTTAATAGGGGGCTACTCTGGAAACACCATATATTTT. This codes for CASSLIGGYSGNTIYF.

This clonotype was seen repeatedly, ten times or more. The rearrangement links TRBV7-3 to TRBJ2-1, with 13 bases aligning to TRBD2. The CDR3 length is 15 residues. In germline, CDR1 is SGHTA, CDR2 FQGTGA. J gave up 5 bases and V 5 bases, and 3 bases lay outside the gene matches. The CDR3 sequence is CASSQGTSGNNEQFF. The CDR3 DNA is TGTGCCAGCAGCCAAGGGACTAGCGGGAACAATGAGCAGTTCTTC.